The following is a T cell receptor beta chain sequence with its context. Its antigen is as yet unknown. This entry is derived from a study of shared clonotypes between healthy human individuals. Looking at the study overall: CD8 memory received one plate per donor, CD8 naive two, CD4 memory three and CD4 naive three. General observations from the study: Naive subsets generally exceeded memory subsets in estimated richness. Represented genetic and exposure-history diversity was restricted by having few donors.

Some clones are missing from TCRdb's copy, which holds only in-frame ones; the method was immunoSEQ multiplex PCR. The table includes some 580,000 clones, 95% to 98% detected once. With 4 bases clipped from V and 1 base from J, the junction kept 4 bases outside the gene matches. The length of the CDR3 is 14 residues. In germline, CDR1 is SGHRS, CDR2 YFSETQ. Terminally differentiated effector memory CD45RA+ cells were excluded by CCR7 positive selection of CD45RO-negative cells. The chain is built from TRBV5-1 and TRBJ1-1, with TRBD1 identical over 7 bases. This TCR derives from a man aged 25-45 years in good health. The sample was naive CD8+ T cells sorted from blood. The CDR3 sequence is CASSSGTENTEAFF. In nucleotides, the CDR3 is TGCGCCAGCAGCAGCGGGACAGAGAACACTGAAGCTTTCTTT.